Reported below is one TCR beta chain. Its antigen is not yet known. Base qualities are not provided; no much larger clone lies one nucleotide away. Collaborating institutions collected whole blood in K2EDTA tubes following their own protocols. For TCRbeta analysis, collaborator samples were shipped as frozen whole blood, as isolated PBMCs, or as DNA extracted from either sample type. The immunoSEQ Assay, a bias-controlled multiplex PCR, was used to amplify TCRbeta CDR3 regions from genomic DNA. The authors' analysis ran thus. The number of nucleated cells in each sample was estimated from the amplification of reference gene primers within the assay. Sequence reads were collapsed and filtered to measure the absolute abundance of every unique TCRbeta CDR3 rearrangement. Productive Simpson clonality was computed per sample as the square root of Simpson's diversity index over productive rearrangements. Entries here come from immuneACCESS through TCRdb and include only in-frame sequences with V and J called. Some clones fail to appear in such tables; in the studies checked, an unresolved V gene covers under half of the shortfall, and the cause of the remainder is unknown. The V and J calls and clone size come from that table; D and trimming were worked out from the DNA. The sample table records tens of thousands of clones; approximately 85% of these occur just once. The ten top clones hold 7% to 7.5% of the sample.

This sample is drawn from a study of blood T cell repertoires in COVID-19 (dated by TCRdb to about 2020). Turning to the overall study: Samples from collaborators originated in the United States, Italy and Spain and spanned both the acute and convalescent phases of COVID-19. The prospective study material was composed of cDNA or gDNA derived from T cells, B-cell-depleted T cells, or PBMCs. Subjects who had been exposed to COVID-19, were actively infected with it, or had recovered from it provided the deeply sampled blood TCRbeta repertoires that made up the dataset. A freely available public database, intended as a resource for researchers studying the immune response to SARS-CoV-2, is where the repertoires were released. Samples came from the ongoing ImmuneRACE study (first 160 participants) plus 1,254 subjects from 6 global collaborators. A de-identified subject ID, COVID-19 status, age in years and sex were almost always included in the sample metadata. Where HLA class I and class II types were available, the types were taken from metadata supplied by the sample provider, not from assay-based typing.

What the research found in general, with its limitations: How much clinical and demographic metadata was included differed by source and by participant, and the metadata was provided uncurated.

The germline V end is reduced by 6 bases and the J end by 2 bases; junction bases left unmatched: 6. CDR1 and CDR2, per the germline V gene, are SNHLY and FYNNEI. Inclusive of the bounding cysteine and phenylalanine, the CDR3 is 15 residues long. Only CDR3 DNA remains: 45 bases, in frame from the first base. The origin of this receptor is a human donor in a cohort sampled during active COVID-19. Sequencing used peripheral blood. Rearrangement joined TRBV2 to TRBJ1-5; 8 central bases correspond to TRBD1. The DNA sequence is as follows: TGTGCCAGCAGCGGACAGGGCCAAGGCAATCAGCCCCAGCATTTT. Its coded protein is CASSGQGQGNQPQHF.